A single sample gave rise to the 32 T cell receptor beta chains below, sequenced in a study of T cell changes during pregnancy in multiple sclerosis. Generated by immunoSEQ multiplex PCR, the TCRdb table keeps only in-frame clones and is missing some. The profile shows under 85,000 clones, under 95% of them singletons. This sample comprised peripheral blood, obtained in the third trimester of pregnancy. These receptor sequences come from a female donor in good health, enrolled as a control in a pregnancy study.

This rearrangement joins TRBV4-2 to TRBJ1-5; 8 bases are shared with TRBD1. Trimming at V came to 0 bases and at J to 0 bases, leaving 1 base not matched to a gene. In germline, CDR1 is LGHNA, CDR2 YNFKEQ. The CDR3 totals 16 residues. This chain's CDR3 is CASSQEQGVSNQPQHF. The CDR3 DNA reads TGTGCCAGCAGCCAAGAACAGGGGGTTAGCAATCAGCCCCAGCATTTT.

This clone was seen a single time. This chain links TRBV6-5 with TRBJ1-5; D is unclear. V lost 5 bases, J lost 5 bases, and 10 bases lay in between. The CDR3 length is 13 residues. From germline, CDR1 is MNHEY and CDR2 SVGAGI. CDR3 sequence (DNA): TGTGCCAGCAGTCCTTCTATTTATCAGCCCCAGCATTTT. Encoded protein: CASSPSIYQPQHF.

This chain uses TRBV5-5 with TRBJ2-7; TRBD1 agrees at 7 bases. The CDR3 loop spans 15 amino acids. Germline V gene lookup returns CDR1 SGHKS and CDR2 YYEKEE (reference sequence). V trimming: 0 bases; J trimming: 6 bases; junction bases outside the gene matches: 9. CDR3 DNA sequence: TGTGCCAGCAGCTTGGCCCCCTCGACAGGGATCGAGCAGTACTTC. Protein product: CASSLAPSTGIEQYF. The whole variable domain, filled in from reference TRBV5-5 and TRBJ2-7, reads DAGVTQSPTHLIKTRGQQVTLRCSPISGHKSVSWYQQVLGQGPQFIFQYYEKEERGRGNFPDRFSARQFPNYSSELNVNALLLGDSALYLCASSLAPSTGIEQYFGPGTRLTVT.

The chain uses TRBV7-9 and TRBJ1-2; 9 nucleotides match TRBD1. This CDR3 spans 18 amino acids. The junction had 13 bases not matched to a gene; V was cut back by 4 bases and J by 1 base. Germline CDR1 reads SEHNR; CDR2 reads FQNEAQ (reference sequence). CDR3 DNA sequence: TGTGCCAGCAGCTCGCCACCCGGGACAGGGAGGTTTAACTATGGCTACACCTTC. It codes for CASSSPPGTGRFNYGYTF.

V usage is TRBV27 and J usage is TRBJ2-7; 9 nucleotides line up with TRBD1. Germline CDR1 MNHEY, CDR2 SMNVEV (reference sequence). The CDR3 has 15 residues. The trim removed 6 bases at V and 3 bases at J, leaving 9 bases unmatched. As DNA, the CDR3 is TGTGCCAGCAGCCTTTTACCGGGACAGGGCTACGAGCAGTACTTC. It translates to CASSLLPGQGYEQYF.

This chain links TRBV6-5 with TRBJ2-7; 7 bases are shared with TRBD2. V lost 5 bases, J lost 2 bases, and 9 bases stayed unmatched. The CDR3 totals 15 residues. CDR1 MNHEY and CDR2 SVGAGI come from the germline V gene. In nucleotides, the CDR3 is TGTGCCAGCAGTAGGGAGGGGTACTCGGCCTACGAGCAGTACTTC. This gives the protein CASSREGYSAYEQYF.

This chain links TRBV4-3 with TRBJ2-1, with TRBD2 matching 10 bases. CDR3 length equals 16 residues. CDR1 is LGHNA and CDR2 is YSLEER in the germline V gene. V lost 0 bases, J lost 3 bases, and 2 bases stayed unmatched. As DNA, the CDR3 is TGCGCCAGCAGCCAAGATAGCGGGGGGCTCTACAATGAGCAGTTCTTC. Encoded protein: CASSQDSGGLYNEQFF.

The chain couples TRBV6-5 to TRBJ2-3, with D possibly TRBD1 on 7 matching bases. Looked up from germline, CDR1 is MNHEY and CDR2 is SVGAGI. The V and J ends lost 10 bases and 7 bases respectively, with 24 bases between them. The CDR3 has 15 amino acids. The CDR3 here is CATAPLTGRSHTQYF. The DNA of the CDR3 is TGTGCCACCGCCCCTCTGACAGGGAGGAGCCATACGCAGTATTTT.

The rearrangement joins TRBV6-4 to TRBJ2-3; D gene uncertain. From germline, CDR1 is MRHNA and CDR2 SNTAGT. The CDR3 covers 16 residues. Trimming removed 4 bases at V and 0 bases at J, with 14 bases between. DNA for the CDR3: TGTGCCAGCAGTGGAACCGCGACGGGTAGCACAGATACGCAGTATTTT. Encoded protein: CASSGTATGSTDTQYF.

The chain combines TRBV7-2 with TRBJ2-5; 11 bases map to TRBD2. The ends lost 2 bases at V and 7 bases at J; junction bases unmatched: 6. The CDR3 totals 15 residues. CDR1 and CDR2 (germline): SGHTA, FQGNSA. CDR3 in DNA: TGTGCCAGCAGCTTAACTAGCGGGGGACTTGGGACCCAGTACTTC. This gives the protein CASSLTSGGLGTQYF.

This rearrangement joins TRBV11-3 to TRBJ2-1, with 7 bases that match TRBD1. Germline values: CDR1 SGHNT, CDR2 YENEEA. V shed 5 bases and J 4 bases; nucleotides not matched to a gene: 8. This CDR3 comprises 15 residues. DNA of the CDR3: TGTGCCAGCAGCCAAGAGGGACAGACATACAATGAGCAGTTCTTC. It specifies CASSQEGQTYNEQFF.

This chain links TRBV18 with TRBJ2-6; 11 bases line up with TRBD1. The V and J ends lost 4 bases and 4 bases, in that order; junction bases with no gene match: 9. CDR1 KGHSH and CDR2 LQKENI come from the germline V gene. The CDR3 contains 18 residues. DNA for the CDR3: TGTGCCAGCTCACAGCGGACAGGGGGCACGGGAGGGGCCAACGTCCTGACTTTC. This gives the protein CASSQRTGGTGGANVLTF.

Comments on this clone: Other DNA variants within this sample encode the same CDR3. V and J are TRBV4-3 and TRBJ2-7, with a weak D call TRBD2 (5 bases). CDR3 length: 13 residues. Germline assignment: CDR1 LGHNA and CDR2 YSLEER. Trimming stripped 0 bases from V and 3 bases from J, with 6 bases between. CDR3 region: CASSQDGGYEQYF. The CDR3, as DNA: TGCGCCAGCAGCCAAGATGGAGGCTACGAGCAGTACTTC.

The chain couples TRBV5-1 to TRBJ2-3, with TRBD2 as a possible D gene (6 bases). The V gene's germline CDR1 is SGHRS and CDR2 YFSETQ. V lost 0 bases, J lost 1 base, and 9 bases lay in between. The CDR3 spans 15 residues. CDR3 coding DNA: TGCGCCAGCAGCTTGGCCTCTAGCGGCACAGATACGCAGTATTTT. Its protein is CASSLASSGTDTQYF.

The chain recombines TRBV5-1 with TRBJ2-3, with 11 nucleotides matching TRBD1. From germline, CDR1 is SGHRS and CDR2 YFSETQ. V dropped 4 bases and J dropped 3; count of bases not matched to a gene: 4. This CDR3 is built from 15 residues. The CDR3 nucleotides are TGCGCCAGCAGCCCAGGGACAGGGGGGACAGATACGCAGTATTTT. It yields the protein CASSPGTGGTDTQYF.

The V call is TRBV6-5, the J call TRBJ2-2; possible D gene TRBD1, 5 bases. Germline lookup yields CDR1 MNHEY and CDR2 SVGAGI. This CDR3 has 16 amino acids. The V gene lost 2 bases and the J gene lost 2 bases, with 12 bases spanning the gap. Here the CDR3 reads CASSYLRRDNTGELFF. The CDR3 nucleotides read TGTGCCAGCAGTTACCTTCGCAGGGATAACACCGGGGAGCTGTTTTTT.

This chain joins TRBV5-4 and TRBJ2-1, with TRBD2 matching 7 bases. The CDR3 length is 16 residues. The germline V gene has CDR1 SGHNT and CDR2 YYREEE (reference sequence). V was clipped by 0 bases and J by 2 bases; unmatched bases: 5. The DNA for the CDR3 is TGTGCCAGCAGCTTGGGGGGCGGGGGAACCTACAATGAGCAGTTCTTC. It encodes CASSLGGGGTYNEQFF. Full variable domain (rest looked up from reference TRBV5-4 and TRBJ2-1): ETGVTQSPTHLIKTRGQQVTLRCSSQSGHNTVSWYQQALGQGPQFIFQYYREEENGRGNFPPRFSGLQFPNYSSELNVNALELDDSALYLCASSLGGGGTYNEQFFGPGTRLTVL.

The CDR3 spells CASGPSSGGGNEQFF. For the CDR3, the DNA is TGTGCCAGCGGCCCCTCTAGCGGGGGGGGAAATGAGCAGTTCTTC. This sequence joins TRBV6-5 and TRBJ2-1, with 12 bases that match TRBD2. The junction had 9 bases not matched to a gene; V was cut back by 8 bases and J by 7 bases. The length of the CDR3 is 15 residues. Germline CDR1 MNHEY, CDR2 SVGAGI.

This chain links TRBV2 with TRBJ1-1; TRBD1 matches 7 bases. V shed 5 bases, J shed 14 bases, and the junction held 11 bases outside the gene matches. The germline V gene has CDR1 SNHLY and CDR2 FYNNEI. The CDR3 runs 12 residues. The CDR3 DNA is TGTGCCAGCAGTTACTACCAGGGGGGAGGATTCTTT. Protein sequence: CASSYYQGGGFF.

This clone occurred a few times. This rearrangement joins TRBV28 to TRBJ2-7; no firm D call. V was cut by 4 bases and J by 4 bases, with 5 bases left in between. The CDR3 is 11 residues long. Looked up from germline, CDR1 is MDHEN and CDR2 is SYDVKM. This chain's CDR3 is CASSSEYEQYF. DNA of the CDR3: TGTGCCAGCAGTTCAGAATACGAGCAGTACTTC. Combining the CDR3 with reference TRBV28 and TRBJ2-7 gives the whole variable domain DVKVTQSSRYLVKRTGEKVFLECVQDMDHENMFWYRQDPGLGLRLIYFSYDVKMKEKGDIPEGYSVSREKKERFSLILESASTNQTSMYLCASSSEYEQYFGPGTRLTVT.

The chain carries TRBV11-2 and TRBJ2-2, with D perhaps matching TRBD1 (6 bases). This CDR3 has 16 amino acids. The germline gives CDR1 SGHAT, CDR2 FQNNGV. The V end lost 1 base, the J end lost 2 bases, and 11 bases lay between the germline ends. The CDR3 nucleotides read TGTGCCAGCAGCTTAGTTCAGGGGTCAAACACCGGGGAGCTGTTTTTT. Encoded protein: CASSLVQGSNTGELFF.

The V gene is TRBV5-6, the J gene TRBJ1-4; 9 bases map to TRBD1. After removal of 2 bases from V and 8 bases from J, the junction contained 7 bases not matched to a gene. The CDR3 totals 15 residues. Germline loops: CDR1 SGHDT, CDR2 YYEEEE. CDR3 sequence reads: CASSFAGQGSEKLFF. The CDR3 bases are TGTGCCAGCAGCTTTGCGGGACAGGGTAGCGAAAAACTGTTTTTT.

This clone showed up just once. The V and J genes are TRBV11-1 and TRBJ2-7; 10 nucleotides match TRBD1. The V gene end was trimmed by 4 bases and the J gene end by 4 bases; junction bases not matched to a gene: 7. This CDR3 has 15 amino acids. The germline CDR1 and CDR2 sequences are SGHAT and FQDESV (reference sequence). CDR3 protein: CASSSPGQGPYEQYF. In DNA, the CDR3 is TGTGCCAGCAGCTCTCCGGGACAGGGGCCTTACGAGCAGTACTTC.

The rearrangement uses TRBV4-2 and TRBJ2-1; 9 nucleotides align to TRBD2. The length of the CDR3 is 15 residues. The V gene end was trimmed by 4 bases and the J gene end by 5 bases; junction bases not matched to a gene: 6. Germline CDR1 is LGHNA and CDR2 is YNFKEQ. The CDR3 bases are TGTGCCAGCAGCCCCACTGGCGGGGGGGACAATGAGCAGTTCTTC. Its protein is CASSPTGGGDNEQFF.

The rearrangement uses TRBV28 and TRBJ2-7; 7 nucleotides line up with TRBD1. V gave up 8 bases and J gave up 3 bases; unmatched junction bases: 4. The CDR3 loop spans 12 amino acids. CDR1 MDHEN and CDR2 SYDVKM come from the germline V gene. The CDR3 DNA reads TGTGCCAGCGGAAGACAGGGCTACGAGCAGTACTTC. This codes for CASGRQGYEQYF.

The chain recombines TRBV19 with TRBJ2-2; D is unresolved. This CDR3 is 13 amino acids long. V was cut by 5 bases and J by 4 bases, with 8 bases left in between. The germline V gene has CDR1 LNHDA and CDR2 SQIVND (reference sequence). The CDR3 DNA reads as TGTGCCAGTAGTTTCAGAGGCACCGGGGAGCTGTTTTTT. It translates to CASSFRGTGELFF.

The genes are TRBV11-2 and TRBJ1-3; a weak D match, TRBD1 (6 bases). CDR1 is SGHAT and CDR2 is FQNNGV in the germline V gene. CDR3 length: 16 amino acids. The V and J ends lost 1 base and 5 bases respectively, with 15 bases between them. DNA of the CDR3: TGTGCCAGCAGCTTAGTGGGGGCGACCGCCAGAAACACCATATATTTT. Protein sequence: CASSLVGATARNTIYF.

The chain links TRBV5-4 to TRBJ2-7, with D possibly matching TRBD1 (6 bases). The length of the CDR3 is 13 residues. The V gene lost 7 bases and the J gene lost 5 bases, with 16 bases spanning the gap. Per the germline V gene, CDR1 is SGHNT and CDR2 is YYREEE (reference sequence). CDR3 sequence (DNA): TGTGCCAGCCGAGGTCAGGGGATTAACGAGCAGTACTTC. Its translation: CASRGQGINEQYF.

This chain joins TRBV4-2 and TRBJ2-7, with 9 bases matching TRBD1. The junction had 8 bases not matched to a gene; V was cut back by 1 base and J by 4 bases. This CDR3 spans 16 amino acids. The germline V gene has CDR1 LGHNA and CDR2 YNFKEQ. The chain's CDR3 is CASSQASGTGTYEQYF. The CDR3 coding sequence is TGTGCCAGCAGCCAAGCCAGTGGGACAGGGACGTACGAGCAGTACTTC.

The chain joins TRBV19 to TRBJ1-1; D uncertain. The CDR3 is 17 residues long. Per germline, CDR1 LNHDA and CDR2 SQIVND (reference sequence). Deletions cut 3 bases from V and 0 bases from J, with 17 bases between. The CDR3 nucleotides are TGTGCCAGTAGTATTGGTTCCGGGTTGATTATGAACACTGAAGCTTTCTTT. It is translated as CASSIGSGLIMNTEAFF.

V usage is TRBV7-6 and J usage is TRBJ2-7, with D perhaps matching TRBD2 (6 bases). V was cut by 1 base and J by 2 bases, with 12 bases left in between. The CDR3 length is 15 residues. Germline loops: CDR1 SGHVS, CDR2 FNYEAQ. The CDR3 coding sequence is TGTGCCAGCAGCTTAGGGCGGGGCCCCGCCTACGAGCAGTACTTC. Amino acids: CASSLGRGPAYEQYF.

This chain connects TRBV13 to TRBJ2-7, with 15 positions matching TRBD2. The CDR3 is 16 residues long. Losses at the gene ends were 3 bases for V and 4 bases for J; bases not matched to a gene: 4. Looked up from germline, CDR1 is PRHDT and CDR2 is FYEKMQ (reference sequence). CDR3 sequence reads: CASSFRTSGGVYEQYF. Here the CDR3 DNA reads TGTGCCAGCAGCTTCCGGACTAGCGGGGGGGTGTACGAGCAGTACTTC.